This T cell receptor (beta chain) appears in the sequencing data of a study of patients and donors after allogeneic stem cell transplantation. CDR3 length: 15 amino acids. V lost 3 bases to trimming and J lost 7 bases; unmatched junction nucleotides: 6. TCRdb recomputed calls from the RT-PCR reads with MiXCR, one row per CDR3 protein. The sample carries roughly 960,000 distinct CDR3 sequences, more than 15% recorded once. V gene TRBV12-3 or TRBV12-4 combines with J gene TRBJ1-6; 7 bases agree with TRBD1. This clonotype was sampled from a human donor who was either an allogeneic HSCT recipient or a stem cell or donor lymphocyte infusion donor (not recorded which). It is not recorded whose cells these are; they may come from a transplant donor. The sequencing input was blood, either unsorted or a sorted T cell fraction (not recorded which). CDR3 sequence reads: CASSFRDSSNSPLHF. The CDR3 DNA reads TGTGCCAGCAGTTTTAGGGACAGCAGCAATTCACCCCTCCACTTT.